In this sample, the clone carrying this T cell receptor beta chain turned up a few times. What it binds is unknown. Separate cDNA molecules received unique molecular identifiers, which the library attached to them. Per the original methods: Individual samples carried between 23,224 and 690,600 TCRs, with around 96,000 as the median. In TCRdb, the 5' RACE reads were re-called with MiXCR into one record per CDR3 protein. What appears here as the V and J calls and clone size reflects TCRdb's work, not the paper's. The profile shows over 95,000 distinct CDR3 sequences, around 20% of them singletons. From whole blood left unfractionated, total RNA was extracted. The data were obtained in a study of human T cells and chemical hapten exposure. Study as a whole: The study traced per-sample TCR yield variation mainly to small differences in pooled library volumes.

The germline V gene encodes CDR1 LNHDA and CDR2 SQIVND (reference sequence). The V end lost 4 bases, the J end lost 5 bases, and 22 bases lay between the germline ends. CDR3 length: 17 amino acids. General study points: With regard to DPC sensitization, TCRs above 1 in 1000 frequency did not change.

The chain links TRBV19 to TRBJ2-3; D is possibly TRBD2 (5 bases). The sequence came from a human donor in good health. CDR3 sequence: CASSSPPRSGMVDTQYF. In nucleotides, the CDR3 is TGTGCCAGTAGTAGCCCCCCCCGGAGCGGTATGGTAGATACGCAGTATTTT.